These 15 T cell receptor beta chains share one sample of origin, sequenced in a study of blood T cell repertoires in COVID-19. This table comes from immunoSEQ multiplex PCR, and its TCRdb copy is limited to in-frame clones, with some not included. This sample has under 250,000 clones; roughly 86% occur once, and the top ten carry roughly 6.2%. Sequenced: peripheral blood. The origin of the receptors is a woman of 80 years or more with COVID-19, enrolled during active disease.

This clone was recorded once. The V and J genes are TRBV6-5 and TRBJ1-1; D gene uncertain. V was trimmed by 6 bases and J by 1 base, leaving 9 bases between them. CDR3 size: 13 residues. Germline CDR1 and CDR2: MNHEY and SVGAGI. CDR3 in DNA: TGTGCCAGCAGAACAAACAAGAACACTGAAGCTTTCTTT. Protein: CASRTNKNTEAFF.

The V call is TRBV6-4, the J call TRBJ2-7; tentative D call: TRBD2 (7 bases). The CDR3 consists of 18 residues. Per germline, CDR1 MRHNA and CDR2 SNTAGT. The V end was cut by 4 bases, the J end by 7 bases, with 29 bases between. CDR3 nucleotides: TGTGCCAGCAGTGTCTGCCTACGAGGTGACCGGGGGCGGGGGGAGCAGTACGTC. Its protein product is CASSVCLRGDRGRGEQYV.

The chain uses TRBV28 and TRBJ1-5, with a tentative D call TRBD1 (5 bases). This CDR3 is built from 16 residues. Germline V gene data show CDR1 as MDHEN and CDR2 as SYDVKM. V lost 3 bases and J 2 bases, leaving 14 bases between the germline ends. CDR3 loop: CASSLPPGGGNQPQHF. In DNA form, the CDR3 reads TGTGCCAGCAGTTTGCCTCCGGGGGGGGGCAATCAGCCCCAGCATTTT.

The rearrangement links TRBV2 to TRBJ1-6; D perhaps matches TRBD1 (6 bases). V shed 9 bases and J shed 9 bases, with 15 bases lying between them. The CDR3 extends over 13 amino acids. Germline CDR1 is SNHLY and CDR2 is FYNNEI. The CDR3 sequence is CASIDRSASPLHF. CDR3 DNA sequence: TGTGCCAGTATAGACAGGAGTGCTTCACCCCTCCACTTT.

The genes are TRBV6-2 or TRBV6-3 and TRBJ1-5; TRBD1 aligns across 9 bases. The CDR3 is 19 residues long. Germline V gives CDR1 MNHEY, CDR2 SVGEGT. V was clipped by 4 bases and J by 0 bases; unmatched bases: 13. CDR3 coding DNA: TGTGCCAGCAGTTCCGATCGGGACAGGGCAACTTATAGCAATCAGCCCCAGCATTTT. Amino acid sequence: CASSSDRDRATYSNQPQHF.

In its sample, this clone was seen a few times. The chain recombines TRBV18 with TRBJ1-1; D unresolved. The CDR3 sequence is 16 residues long. The V end lost 1 base, the J end lost 1 base, and 13 bases lay between the germline ends. Looked up from germline, CDR1 is KGHSH and CDR2 is LQKENI. CDR3 sequence: CASSPLSGGGNTEAFF. DNA of the CDR3: TGTGCCAGCTCACCACTCTCCGGTGGAGGGAACACTGAAGCTTTCTTT. The whole variable domain, filled in from reference TRBV18 and TRBJ1-1, reads NAGVMQNPRHLVRRRGQEARLRCSPMKGHSHVYWYRQLPEEGLKFMVYLQKENIIDESGMPKERFSAEFPKEGPSILRIQQVVRGDSAAYFCASSPLSGGGNTEAFFGQGTRLTVV.

This rearrangement joins TRBV6-6 to TRBJ1-2, with D unclear. This CDR3 comprises 15 residues. Germline assignment: CDR1 MNHNY and CDR2 SVGAGI (reference sequence). V was shortened by 2 bases and J by 0 bases, with 10 bases between the two germline ends. CDR3 sequence reads: CASSYDRGSNYGYTF. As DNA, the CDR3 is TGTGCCAGCAGTTACGATCGGGGTTCTAACTATGGCTACACCTTC.

The J gene is TRBJ1-3, the V gene TRBV5-4; possible D gene TRBD1, 6 bases. This CDR3 is 15 amino acids long. Germline loops: CDR1 SGHNT, CDR2 YYREEE (reference sequence). The V and J ends lost 0 bases and 1 base respectively, with 8 bases between them. The CDR3 here is CASSLAGTSGNTIYF. The CDR3 DNA follows: TGTGCCAGCAGCTTGGCCGGGACATCTGGAAACACCATATATTTT. Supplemented by reference TRBV5-4 and TRBJ1-3, the full variable domain reads ETGVTQSPTHLIKTRGQQVTLRCSSQSGHNTVSWYQQALGQGPQFIFQYYREEENGRGNFPPRFSGLQFPNYSSELNVNALELDDSALYLCASSLAGTSGNTIYFGEGSWLTVV.

This rearrangement joins TRBV28 to TRBJ1-2; no definite D call. V was clipped by 6 bases and J by 3 bases, with 11 bases between them. CDR3 length: 13 amino acids. Germline V gene lookup returns CDR1 MDHEN and CDR2 SYDVKM. The CDR3 protein is CASSLGRDYGYTF. The DNA of the CDR3 is TGTGCCAGCAGCCTGGGGAGGGACTATGGCTACACCTTC.

The V and J genes are TRBV6-5 and TRBJ2-2; D might be TRBD2 (5 bases). V was cut by 6 bases and J by 0 bases, with 5 bases left in between. The CDR3 contains 13 residues. The germline V gene has CDR1 MNHEY and CDR2 SVGAGI. This CDR3 reads CASRDSNTGELFF. For the CDR3, the DNA is TGTGCCAGCAGGGACTCGAACACCGGGGAGCTGTTTTTT.

This chain joins TRBV5-8 and TRBJ1-5; TRBD1 matches 7 bases. Germline CDR1 reads SGHTS; CDR2 reads YDEGEE. The junction had 9 bases not matched to a gene; V was cut back by 6 bases and J by 0 bases. This CDR3 contains 16 residues. CDR3 in amino acids: CASTGGDSYSNQPQHF. The CDR3 nucleotides read TGTGCCAGCACCGGGGGGGACAGCTATAGCAATCAGCCCCAGCATTTT.

This sequence joins TRBV7-9 and TRBJ2-1; 9 nucleotides line up with TRBD1. V lost 5 bases to trimming and J lost 5 bases; unmatched junction nucleotides: 7. This CDR3 is built from 15 residues. CDR1 is SEHNR and CDR2 is FQNEAQ in the germline V gene (reference sequence). CDR3 in DNA: TGTGCCAGCAGCCTGGGACAGGGCCGGGACAATGAGCAGTTCTTC. It translates to CASSLGQGRDNEQFF.

The chain links TRBV20-1 to TRBJ1-1, with D tentatively TRBD1 (6 bases). The CDR3 extends over 14 amino acids. The ends were cut back, 3 bases at V and 5 bases at J, with 16 bases in the middle. Germline V gene lookup returns CDR1 DFQATT and CDR2 SNEGSKA (reference sequence). CDR3: CSASLQGSWTEAFF. The CDR3 nucleotides read TGCAGTGCTAGTCTACAGGGAAGTTGGACTGAAGCTTTCTTT.

The genes are TRBV6-5 and TRBJ1-2; TRBD1 matches 8 bases. CDR1 and CDR2 (germline): MNHEY, SVGAGI. The V and J ends lost 2 bases and 5 bases, in that order; junction bases with no gene match: 1. This CDR3 is built from 13 residues. CDR3 residues: CASSYRQGYGYTF. As DNA, the CDR3 is TGTGCCAGCAGTTACCGACAGGGGTATGGCTACACCTTC.

The chain recombines TRBV27 with TRBJ1-1, with 7 bases fitting TRBD1. CDR3 length equals 14 residues. Looked up from germline, CDR1 is MNHEY and CDR2 is SMNVEV (reference sequence). Losses at the gene ends were 6 bases for V and 1 base for J; bases not matched to a gene: 5. The CDR3 protein is CASSTHRGNTEAFF. In DNA, the CDR3 is TGTGCCAGCAGCACCCACAGGGGGAACACTGAAGCTTTCTTT.